Following are 21 T cell receptor beta chains from one sample sequenced in a study of T cell repertoires in cytomegalovirus infection. TCRdb re-called the reads through MiXCR, storing one row per CDR3 protein. The sample contains some 320,000 distinct CDR3 sequences, over 7.5% of which appear only once. The sequenced sample was PBMCs. Every receptor here comes from a human donor in good health (CMV status not recorded). Some clones in this sample may be carry-over from other donors' samples.

This clonotype was detected ten times or more. V and J are TRBV2 and TRBJ2-3, with 7 bases that match TRBD2. V shed 4 bases, J shed 4 bases, and the junction held 8 bases outside the gene matches. CDR1 is SNHLY, CDR2 FYNNEI, per germline. The CDR3 is made up of 15 amino acids. The CDR3 region is CASSVRGLVADTQYF. CDR3 in DNA: TGTGCCAGCAGTGTAAGAGGACTAGTAGCAGATACGCAGTATTTT.

This clonotype appeared many times. This chain links TRBV7-2 with TRBJ2-3, with TRBD1 matching 8 bases. Trimming took 4 bases from V and 3 from J; bases not matched to a gene: 3. This CDR3 has 14 residues. The germline gives CDR1 SGHTA, CDR2 FQGNSA. The CDR3 protein is CASSSGQGTDTQYF. The CDR3, as DNA: TGTGCCAGCAGCTCCGGACAGGGAACAGATACGCAGTATTTT.

This clonotype was seen at least ten times. The rearrangement uses TRBV19 and TRBJ1-1, with no clear D. V was shortened by 8 bases and J by 0 bases, with 16 bases between the two germline ends. Germline CDR1 reads LNHDA; CDR2 reads SQIVND (reference sequence). The CDR3 consists of 15 residues. This CDR3 is CASRPSMIMNTEAFF. DNA of the CDR3: TGTGCCAGTCGGCCTTCAATGATTATGAACACTGAAGCTTTCTTT. Full variable domain (rest looked up from reference TRBV19 and TRBJ1-1): DGGITQSPKYLFRKEGQNVTLSCEQNLNHDAMYWYRQDPGQGLRLIYYSQIVNDFQKGDIAEGYSVSREKKESFPLTVTSAQKNPTAFYLCASRPSMIMNTEAFFGQGTRLTVV.

This clonotype was found a few times. V gene TRBV7-2 combines with J gene TRBJ2-7; possible D gene TRBD2, 5 bases. V was cut by 4 bases and J by 5 bases, with 12 bases left in between. This CDR3 is built from 13 residues. CDR1 is SGHTA and CDR2 is FQGNSA in the germline V gene. The CDR3 bases are TGTGCCAGCAGCTCGGGGAATGAACACGAGCAGTACTTC. As protein: CASSSGNEHEQYF.

This clonotype came up a few times. The CDR3 loop reads CAWSKDGRRNTYEQYF. The CDR3 coding sequence is TGTGCCTGGAGTAAGGATGGACGCCGAAATACCTACGAGCAGTACTTC. This rearrangement joins TRBV30 to TRBJ2-7; D is unclear. V was shortened by 2 bases and J by 2 bases, with 19 bases between the two germline ends. Germline CDR1 is GTSNPN and CDR2 is SVGIG (reference sequence). CDR3 length: 16 residues.

This clonotype was picked up many times. V is TRBV4-1 and J is TRBJ1-2; D may be TRBD1 (5 bases). V lost 0 bases to trimming and J lost 8 bases, with 10 bases between them. Germline-derived CDR1 and CDR2 are MGHRA and YSYEKL. The CDR3 loop spans 13 amino acids. CDR3 amino acids: CASSQEHRGGYTF. CDR3 in DNA: TGCGCCAGCAGCCAAGAACATAGGGGCGGCTACACCTTC.

This clonotype has at least ten counts. CDR3: CASSAHQGGNTEAFF. The CDR3 region has the DNA TGTGCCAGCAGCGCTCACCAGGGGGGGAACACTGAAGCTTTCTTT. The chain employs TRBV9 and TRBJ1-1, with 7 bases lining up with TRBD1. V dropped 3 bases and J dropped 1; count of bases not matched to a gene: 6. This CDR3 contains 15 residues. CDR1 and CDR2 from the germline V gene are SGDLS and YYNGEE.

This clonotype was seen repeatedly, ten times or more. This chain connects TRBV7-2 to TRBJ2-1, with a possible D match to TRBD2 (5 bases). This CDR3 region has 11 residues. Per germline, CDR1 SGHTA and CDR2 FQGNSA. The V and J ends lost 6 bases and 9 bases respectively, with 9 bases between them. The CDR3 is CASSSGLEQFF. The CDR3 DNA reads as TGTGCCAGCAGTTCCGGACTTGAGCAGTTCTTC.

This clonotype was counted ten times or more. This sequence joins TRBV10-3 and TRBJ1-2; tentatively, D is TRBD1 (5 bases). The CDR3 has 12 amino acids. Germline CDR1 reads ENHRY; CDR2 reads SYGVKD. Trimming removed 5 bases at V and 2 bases at J, with 6 bases between. The CDR3 is CAISRQNYGYTF. The CDR3 region has the DNA TGTGCCATCAGTCGACAGAACTATGGCTACACCTTC.

This clonotype showed up many times. The genes are TRBV7-2 and TRBJ1-1; D might be TRBD1 (5 bases). The CDR3 is 16 residues long. V lost 5 bases to trimming and J lost 0 bases, with 16 bases between them. CDR1 and CDR2 from the germline V gene are SGHTA and FQGNSA. DNA for the CDR3: TGTGCCAGCAGCGCTGGGGGATGGGGGATGAACACTGAAGCTTTCTTT. It translates to CASSAGGWGMNTEAFF.

This clonotype has ten or more counts. The chain employs TRBV20-1 and TRBJ1-3; TRBD1 matches at 8 bases. V was clipped by 1 base and J by 0 bases; unmatched bases: 14. There are 19 residues in the CDR3. Germline V gene sequence: CDR1 DFQATT, CDR2 SNEGSKA (reference sequence). CDR3 sequence (DNA): TGCAGTGCTAGAGTTCCCTTAGTTGGGACAGGCCACTCTGGAAACACCATATATTTT. Translating it yields CSARVPLVGTGHSGNTIYF.

This clonotype was counted many times. The chain joins TRBV7-2 to TRBJ2-1; D uncertain. The V end lost 5 bases, the J end lost 6 bases, and 8 bases lay between the germline ends. Germline lookup yields CDR1 SGHTA and CDR2 FQGNSA. This CDR3 spans 12 amino acids. The chain's CDR3 is CASSPWLNEQFF. The CDR3 region has the DNA TGTGCCAGCAGCCCATGGCTCAATGAGCAGTTCTTC.

This clonotype was detected ten times or more. The chain couples TRBV7-8 to TRBJ1-5; TRBD1 matches 7 bases. The CDR3 spans 15 residues. The germline V gene has CDR1 SGHVS and CDR2 FQNEAQ. Germline trimming cut 4 bases from V and 3 bases from J; bases unmatched to any gene: 6. In DNA form, the CDR3 reads TGTGCCAGCAGCTCGACAGGGCCCAACAATCAGCCCCAGCATTTT. This translates into CASSSTGPNNQPQHF.

The V call is TRBV7-9, the J call TRBJ2-7; 9 bases line up with TRBD1. This CDR3 spans 15 amino acids. With 5 bases clipped from V and 5 bases from J, the junction kept 10 bases outside the gene matches. Per germline, CDR1 SEHNR and CDR2 FQNEAQ (reference sequence). CDR3 sequence: CASSALTGGKDEQYF. DNA of the CDR3: TGTGCCAGCAGCGCCCTAACAGGGGGCAAGGACGAGCAGTACTTC.

This rearrangement joins TRBV10-3 to TRBJ2-7; D call uncertain. Trimming shortened V by 0 bases and J by 5 bases, and 14 bases separated the two germline ends. Germline CDR1 reads ENHRY; CDR2 reads SYGVKD. This CDR3 is built from 15 residues. CDR3 sequence: CAISESRAGANEQYF. The CDR3 coding sequence is TGTGCCATCAGTGAGTCGAGAGCAGGTGCCAACGAGCAGTACTTC.

The chain combines TRBV6-5 with TRBJ2-1; 8 bases align to TRBD1. The CDR3 has 15 residues. After removal of 5 bases from V and 5 bases from J, the junction contained 8 bases not matched to a gene. In germline, CDR1 is MNHEY, CDR2 SVGAGI. For the CDR3, the DNA is TGTGCCAGCAGTCAAGACAGGGGACACAACAATGAGCAGTTCTTC. As protein: CASSQDRGHNNEQFF.

This clonotype has just a few counts. This chain uses TRBV19 with TRBJ2-2, with 7 nucleotides matching TRBD1. CDR3 size: 15 residues. The germline CDR1 and CDR2 sequences are LNHDA and SQIVND (reference sequence). V lost 5 bases to trimming and J lost 6 bases; unmatched junction nucleotides: 9. The CDR3 DNA sequence: TGTGCCAGTAGTGGACGAGGGACAGTCCCCGGGGAGCTGTTTTTT. Protein product: CASSGRGTVPGELFF.

This clonotype was observed at least ten times. V and J are TRBV7-8 and TRBJ2-5, with 9 bases aligning to TRBD2. Trimming cost V 2 bases and J 5 bases; bases outside gene matches: 6. The CDR3 totals 15 residues. Germline CDR1 SGHVS, CDR2 FQNEAQ. CDR3 sequence reads: CASSLNAGGMETQYF. DNA for the CDR3: TGTGCCAGCAGCTTAAATGCGGGAGGGATGGAGACCCAGTACTTC. Full variable domain (outside the CDR3, taken from reference TRBV7-8 and TRBJ2-5): GAGVSQSPRYKVAKRGQDVALRCDPISGHVSLFWYQQALGQGPEFLTYFQNEAQLDKSGLPSDRFFAERPEGSVSTLKIQRTQQEDSAVYLCASSLNAGGMETQYFGPGTRLLVL.

The table lists this clonotype with a few counts. J is TRBJ2-2 and V is TRBV28; D is unresolved. Germline CDR1 reads MDHEN; CDR2 reads SYDVKM. CDR3 length: 12 residues. Trimming took 5 bases from V and 7 from J, leaving 8 bases between them. The DNA of the CDR3 is TGTGCCAGCAGTAATTGGTACGGGGAGCTGTTTTTT. It specifies CASSNWYGELFF. Full variable domain (remainder filled in from reference TRBV28 and TRBJ2-2): DVKVTQSSRYLVKRTGEKVFLECVQDMDHENMFWYRQDPGLGLRLIYFSYDVKMKEKGDIPEGYSVSREKKERFSLILESASTNQTSMYLCASSNWYGELFFGEGSRLTVL.

This clonotype came up many times. The genes are TRBV12-3 or TRBV12-4 and TRBJ2-6; no clear D. This CDR3 is 13 amino acids long. Trimming took off 10 bases at V and 0 bases at J, with 7 bases between the two ends. The CDR3 sequence: CATRLSGANVLTF. In DNA, the CDR3 is TGTGCCACGAGGCTCTCTGGGGCCAACGTCCTGACTTTC.

This clonotype has at least ten counts. V is TRBV5-6 and J is TRBJ2-6; possible D gene TRBD1, 6 bases. CDR3 size: 15 residues. Germline loops: CDR1 SGHDT, CDR2 YYEEEE. The V gene lost 4 bases and the J gene lost 2 bases, with 10 bases spanning the gap. CDR3 region: CASSHYRAGANVLTF. Written as DNA, the CDR3 is TGTGCCAGCAGCCATTACAGGGCTGGGGCCAACGTCCTGACTTTC.